This T cell receptor beta chain was retrieved from a study of chemoradiotherapy in HPV16-positive cancers. About the research overall: Candidate HPV-specific T-cell clones and common TCR motifs came from functional assays in a couple of HPV16-positive patients. The study, taken as a whole, reports: Candidate HPV-specific clones and E7-related TCR motifs grew in tumor during treatment.

The assay was immunoSEQ multiplex PCR, and TCRdb's table has in-frame clones only and misses some. Found here are roughly 28,000 clones, more than 75% of them singletons; the top ten hold approximately 5.5%. Concerning this clone itself: The antigen remains unidentified.

Samples were taken several times over chemoradiotherapy. After removal of 4 bases from V and 5 bases from J, the junction contained 9 bases not matched to a gene. This CDR3 spans 16 amino acids. Germline V CDR1 and CDR2: MNHNS, SASEGT. Sequenced here: blood, sampled from a patient who underwent chemoradiotherapy. The genes are TRBV6-1 and TRBJ2-5; 11 positions agree with TRBD2. This clonotype originated in a human donor with HPV-associated anogenital cancer. CDR3 DNA: TGTGCCAGCAGTGTTAGCGGGGGGGCCTTTAGGGAGACCCAGTACTTC. Protein: CASSVSGGAFRETQYF.